This T cell receptor beta chain was recovered during a study of cytomegalovirus exposure and HLA in healthy donors. For the study at large: The roughly 130 validation repertoires used the same platform as the roughly 720 first-cohort repertoires (as reported by a later analysis). Study observations and caveats: Researchers counted around 180 TCR beta chains as cytomegalovirus-associated.

On this clone itself: Its target is not known.

Here immunoSEQ multiplex PCR was the method, and the copy in TCRdb shows in-frame clones only, minus some. This sample has roughly 130,000 clones; about 88% occur once, and the top ten carry less than 1.5%. The CDR3 is 16 residues long. CDR1 is MNHNY and CDR2 is SVGAGI in the germline V gene (reference sequence). The V gene lost 10 bases and the J gene lost 5 bases, with 24 bases spanning the gap. The chain joins TRBV6-6 to TRBJ2-1; D is perhaps TRBD2 (5 bases). The sequenced sample consisted of PBMCs. This TCR was sampled from a man aged 25-45 years in good health and CMV-seronegative. The CDR3 nucleotides read TGTGCCACCCACCATACCCCTGGACTGCCAAACAATGAGCAGTTCTTC. This gives the protein CATHHTPGLPNNEQFF.